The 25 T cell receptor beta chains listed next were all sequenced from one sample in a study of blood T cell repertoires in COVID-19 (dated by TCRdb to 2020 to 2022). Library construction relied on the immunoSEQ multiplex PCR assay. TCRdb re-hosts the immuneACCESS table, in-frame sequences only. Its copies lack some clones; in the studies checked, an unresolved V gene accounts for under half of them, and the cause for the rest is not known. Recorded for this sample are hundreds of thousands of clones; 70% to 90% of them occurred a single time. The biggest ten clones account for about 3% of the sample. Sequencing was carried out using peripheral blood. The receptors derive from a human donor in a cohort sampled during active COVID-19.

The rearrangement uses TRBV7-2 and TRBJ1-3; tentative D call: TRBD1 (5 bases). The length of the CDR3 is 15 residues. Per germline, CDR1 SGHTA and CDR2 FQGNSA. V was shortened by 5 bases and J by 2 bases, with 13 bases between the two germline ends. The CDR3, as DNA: TGTGCCAGCAGCCTCGACAGCAGGACTGGAAACACCATATATTTT. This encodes CASSLDSRTGNTIYF.

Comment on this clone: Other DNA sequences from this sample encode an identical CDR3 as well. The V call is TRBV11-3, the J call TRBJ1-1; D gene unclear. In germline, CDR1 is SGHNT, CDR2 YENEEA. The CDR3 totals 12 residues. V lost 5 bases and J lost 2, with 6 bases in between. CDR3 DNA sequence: TGTGCCAGCAGCCGAGGAAACACTGAAGCTTTCTTT. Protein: CASSRGNTEAFF.

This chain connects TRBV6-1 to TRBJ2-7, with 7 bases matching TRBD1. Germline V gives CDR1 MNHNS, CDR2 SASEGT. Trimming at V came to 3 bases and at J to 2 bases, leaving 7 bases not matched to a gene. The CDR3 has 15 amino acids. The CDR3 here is CASSDPWDSTYEQYF. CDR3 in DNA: TGTGCCAGCAGTGATCCTTGGGACAGTACCTACGAGCAGTACTTC.

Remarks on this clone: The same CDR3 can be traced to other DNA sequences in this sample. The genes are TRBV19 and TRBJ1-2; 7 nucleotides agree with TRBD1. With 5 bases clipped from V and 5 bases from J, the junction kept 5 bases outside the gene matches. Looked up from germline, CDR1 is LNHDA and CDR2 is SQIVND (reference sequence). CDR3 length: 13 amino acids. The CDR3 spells CASSPGTAYGYTF. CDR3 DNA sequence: TGTGCCAGTAGTCCCGGGACAGCATATGGCTACACCTTC.

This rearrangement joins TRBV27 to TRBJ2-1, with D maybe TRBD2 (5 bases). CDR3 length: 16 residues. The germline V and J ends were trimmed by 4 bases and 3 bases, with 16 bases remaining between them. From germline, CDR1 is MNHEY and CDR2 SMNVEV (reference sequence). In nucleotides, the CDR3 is TGTGCCAGCAGTTGGCGGGCTGGAGCGATCTACAATGAGCAGTTCTTC. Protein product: CASSWRAGAIYNEQFF.

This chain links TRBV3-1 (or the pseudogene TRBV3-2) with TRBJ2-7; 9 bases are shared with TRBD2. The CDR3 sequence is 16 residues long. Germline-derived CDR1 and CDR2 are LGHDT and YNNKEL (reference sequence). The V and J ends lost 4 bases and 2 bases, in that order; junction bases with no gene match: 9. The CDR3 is CASSPYTLAGTYEQYF. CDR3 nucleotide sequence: TGTGCCAGCAGCCCGTACACTCTAGCGGGAACCTACGAGCAGTACTTC.

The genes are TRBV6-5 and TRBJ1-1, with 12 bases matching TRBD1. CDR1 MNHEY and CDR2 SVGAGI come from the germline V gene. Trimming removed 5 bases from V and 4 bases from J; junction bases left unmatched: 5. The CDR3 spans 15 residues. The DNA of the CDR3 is TGTGCCAGCAGTCGCGGGACAGGGGGCAGCACTGAAGCTTTCTTT. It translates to CASSRGTGGSTEAFF.

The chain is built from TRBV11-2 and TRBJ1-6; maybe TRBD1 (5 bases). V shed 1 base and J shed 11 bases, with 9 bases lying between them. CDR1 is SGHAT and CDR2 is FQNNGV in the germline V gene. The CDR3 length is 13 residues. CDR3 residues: CASSLGPTAPLHF. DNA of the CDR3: TGTGCCAGCAGCTTAGGGCCGACAGCACCCCTCCACTTT. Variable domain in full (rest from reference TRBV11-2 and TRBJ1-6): EAGVAQSPRYKIIEKRQSVAFWCNPISGHATLYWYQQILGQGPKLLIQFQNNGVVDDSQLPKDRFSAERLKGVDSTLKIQPAKLEDSAVYLCASSLGPTAPLHFGNGTRLTVT.

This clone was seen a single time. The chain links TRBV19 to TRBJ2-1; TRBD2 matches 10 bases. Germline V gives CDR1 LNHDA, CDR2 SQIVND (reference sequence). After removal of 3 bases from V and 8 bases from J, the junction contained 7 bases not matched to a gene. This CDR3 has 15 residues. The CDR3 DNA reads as TGTGCCAGTAGTATGTCTAGCGGGAGTAGGTATGAGCAGTTCTTC. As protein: CASSMSSGSRYEQFF.

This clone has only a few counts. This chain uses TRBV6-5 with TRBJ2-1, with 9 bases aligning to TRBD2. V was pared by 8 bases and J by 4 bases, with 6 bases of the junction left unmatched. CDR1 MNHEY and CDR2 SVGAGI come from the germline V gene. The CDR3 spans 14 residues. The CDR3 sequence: CASGVSGRYNEQFF. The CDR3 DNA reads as TGTGCCAGCGGGGTTAGCGGGAGATACAATGAGCAGTTCTTC.

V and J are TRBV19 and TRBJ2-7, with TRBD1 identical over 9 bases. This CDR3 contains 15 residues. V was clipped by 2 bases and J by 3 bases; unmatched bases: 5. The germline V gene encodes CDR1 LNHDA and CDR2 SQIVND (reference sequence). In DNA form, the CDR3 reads TGTGCCAGTAGTATAACAGGGGGCATGAGCTACGAGCAGTACTTC. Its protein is CASSITGGMSYEQYF. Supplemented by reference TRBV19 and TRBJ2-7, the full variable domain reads DGGITQSPKYLFRKEGQNVTLSCEQNLNHDAMYWYRQDPGQGLRLIYYSQIVNDFQKGDIAEGYSVSREKKESFPLTVTSAQKNPTAFYLCASSITGGMSYEQYFGPGTRLTVT.

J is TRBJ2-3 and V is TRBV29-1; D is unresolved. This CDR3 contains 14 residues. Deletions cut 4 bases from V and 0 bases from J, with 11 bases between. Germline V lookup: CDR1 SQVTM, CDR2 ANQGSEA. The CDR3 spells CSVGARLSTDTQYF. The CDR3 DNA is TGCAGCGTTGGGGCACGGCTGAGCACAGATACGCAGTATTTT.

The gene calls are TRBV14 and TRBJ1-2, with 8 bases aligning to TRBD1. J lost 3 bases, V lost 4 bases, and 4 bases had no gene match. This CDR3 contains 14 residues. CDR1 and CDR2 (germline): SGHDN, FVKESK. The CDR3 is CASSRTGKYYGYTF. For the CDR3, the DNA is TGTGCCAGCAGCCGGACAGGGAAGTACTATGGCTACACCTTC. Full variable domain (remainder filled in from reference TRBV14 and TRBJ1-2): EAGVTQFPSHSVIEKGQTVTLRCDPISGHDNLYWYRRVMGKEIKFLLHFVKESKQDESGMPNNRFLAERTGGTYSTLKVQPAELEDSGVYFCASSRTGKYYGYTFGSGTRLTVV.

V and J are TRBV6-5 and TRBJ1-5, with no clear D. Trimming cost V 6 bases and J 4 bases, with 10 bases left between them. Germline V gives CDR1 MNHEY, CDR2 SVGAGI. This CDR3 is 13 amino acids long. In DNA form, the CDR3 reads TGTGCCAGCAGCCTACTACGGAATCAGCCCCAGCATTTT. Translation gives CASSLLRNQPQHF.

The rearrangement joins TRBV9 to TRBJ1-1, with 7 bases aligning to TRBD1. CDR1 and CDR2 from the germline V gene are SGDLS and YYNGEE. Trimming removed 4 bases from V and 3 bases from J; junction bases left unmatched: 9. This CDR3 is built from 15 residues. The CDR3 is CASSTGPGQHTEAFF. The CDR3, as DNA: TGTGCCAGCAGCACCGGTCCGGGACAGCACACTGAAGCTTTCTTT.

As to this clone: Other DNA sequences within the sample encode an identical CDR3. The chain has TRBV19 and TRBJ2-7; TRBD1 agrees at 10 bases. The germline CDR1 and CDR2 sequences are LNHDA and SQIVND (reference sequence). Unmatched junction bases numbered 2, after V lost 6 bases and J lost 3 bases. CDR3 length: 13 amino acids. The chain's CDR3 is CASSRTGGYEQYF. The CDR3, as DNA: TGTGCCAGTAGCCGGACAGGGGGCTACGAGCAGTACTTC.

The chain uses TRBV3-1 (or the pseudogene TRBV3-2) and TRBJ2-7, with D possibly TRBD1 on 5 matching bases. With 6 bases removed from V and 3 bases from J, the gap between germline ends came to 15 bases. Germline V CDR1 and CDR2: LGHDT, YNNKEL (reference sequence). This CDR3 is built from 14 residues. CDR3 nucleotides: TGTGCCAGCAGTCCAGGGATTGGAATCTACGAGCAGTACTTC. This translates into CASSPGIGIYEQYF.

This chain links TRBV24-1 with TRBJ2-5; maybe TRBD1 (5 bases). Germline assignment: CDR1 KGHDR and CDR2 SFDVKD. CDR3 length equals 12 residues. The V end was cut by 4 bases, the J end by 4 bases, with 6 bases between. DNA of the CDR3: TGTGCCACCAGTGACAGGGTAGAGACCCAGTACTTC. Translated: CATSDRVETQYF.

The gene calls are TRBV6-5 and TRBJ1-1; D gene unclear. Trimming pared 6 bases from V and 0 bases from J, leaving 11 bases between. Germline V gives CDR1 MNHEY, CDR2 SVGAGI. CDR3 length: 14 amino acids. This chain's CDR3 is CASSRDTMNTEAFF. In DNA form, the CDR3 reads TGTGCCAGCAGCCGGGATACTATGAACACTGAAGCTTTCTTT.

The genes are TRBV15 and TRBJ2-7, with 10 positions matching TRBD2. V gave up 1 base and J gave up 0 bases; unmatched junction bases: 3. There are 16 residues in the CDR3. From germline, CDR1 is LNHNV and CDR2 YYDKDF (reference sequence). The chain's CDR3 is CATSRVAGGPSYEQYF. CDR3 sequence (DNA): TGTGCCACCAGCAGAGTAGCGGGGGGACCCTCCTACGAGCAGTACTTC.

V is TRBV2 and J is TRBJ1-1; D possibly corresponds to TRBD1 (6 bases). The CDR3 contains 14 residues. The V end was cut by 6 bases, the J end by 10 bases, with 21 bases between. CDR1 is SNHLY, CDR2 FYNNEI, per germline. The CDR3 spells CASSVTGTFGGAFF. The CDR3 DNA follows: TGTGCCAGCAGCGTAACCGGGACATTTGGGGGAGCTTTCTTT.

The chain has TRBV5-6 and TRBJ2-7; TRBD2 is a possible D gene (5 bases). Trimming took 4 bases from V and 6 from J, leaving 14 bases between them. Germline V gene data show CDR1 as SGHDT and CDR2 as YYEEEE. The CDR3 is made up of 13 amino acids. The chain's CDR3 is CASSLGLTSEQYF. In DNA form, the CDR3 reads TGTGCCAGCAGCCTCGGACTGACGTCCGAGCAGTACTTC.

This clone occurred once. CDR3 amino acids: CASSLTARETTQYF. DNA of the CDR3: TGTGCCAGCAGCTTAACGGCGAGGGAAACGACCCAGTACTTC. The rearrangement links TRBV7-3 to TRBJ2-5; a possible D gene is TRBD2 (5 bases). Germline V gene sequence: CDR1 SGHTA, CDR2 FQGTGA. V was cut by 0 bases and J by 7 bases, with 12 bases left in between. This CDR3 is 14 amino acids long.

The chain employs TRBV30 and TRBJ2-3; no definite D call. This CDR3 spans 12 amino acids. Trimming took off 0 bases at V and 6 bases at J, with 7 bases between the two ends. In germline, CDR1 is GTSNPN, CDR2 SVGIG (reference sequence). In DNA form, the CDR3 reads TGTGCCTGGAGTGTAAACTTGGATACGCAGTATTTT. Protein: CAWSVNLDTQYF.

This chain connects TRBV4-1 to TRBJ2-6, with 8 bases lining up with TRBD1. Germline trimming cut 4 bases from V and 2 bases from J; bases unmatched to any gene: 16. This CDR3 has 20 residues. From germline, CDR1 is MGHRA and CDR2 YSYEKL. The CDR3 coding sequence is TGCGCCAGCAGCCGTCGGGACAGTTACACAGGGGGAACTGGGGCCAACGTCCTGACTTTC. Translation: CASSRRDSYTGGTGANVLTF.